These T cell receptor beta chains were read from a single sample in a study of CD8+ T cells in alopecia areata. The data were produced by immunoSEQ multiplex PCR, yet TCRdb's version contains in-frame clones alone and is incomplete. The sample includes fewer than 200,000 clones, less than 70% seen only once; the top ten take 12% to 15%. Sequences were derived from CD4+ T cells sorted from blood, sampled at week 24, from a patient treated with tofacitinib. The origin of the receptors is a human donor with alopecia areata. Each CDR3 is given with its conserved first and last residue. The order of the fields is D gene, V gene, clone size, CDR3 length, J gene, CDR3 protein, CDR3 DNA. The D gene is left open where the match is weak. Where a row states a size, it is once, few, many or the class of an expanded clone; other rows omit it.

D: TRBD1
V: TRBV10-3
size: NA
length: 13
J: TRBJ1-2
CDR3: CAISEDHRGGYTF
DNA: TGTGCCATCAGTGAGGACCACAGGGGCGGCTACACCTTC

D: NA
V: TRBV6-1
size: NA
length: 13
J: TRBJ1-1
CDR3: CASRETMNTEAFF
DNA: TGTGCCAGCAGGGAGACAATGAACACTGAAGCTTTCTTT

D: TRBD2
V: TRBV29-1
size: NA
length: 16
J: TRBJ2-7
CDR3: CSVGPKLAGGIYEQYF
DNA: TGCAGCGTTGGTCCCAAACTAGCGGGGGGGATCTACGAGCAGTACTTC

D: NA
V: TRBV6-5
size: NA
length: 14
J: TRBJ1-2
CDR3: CASSPSGTQTSYTF
DNA: TGTGCCAGCAGCCCTTCCGGGACACAAACTTCCTACACCTTC

D: NA
V: TRBV20-1
size: few
length: 11
J: TRBJ1-1
CDR3: CGTLMNTEAFF
DNA: TGCGGCACCCTCATGAACACTGAAGCTTTCTTT

D: NA
V: TRBV5-6
size: once
length: 16
J: TRBJ1-1
CDR3: CASSLSVRGRFTEAFF
DNA: TGTGCCAGCAGCTTATCTGTAAGGGGTCGGTTCACTGAAGCTTTCTTT

D: NA
V: TRBV6-5
size: NA
length: 15
J: TRBJ2-4
CDR3: CASSLGGGAKNIQYF
DNA: TGTGCCAGCAGTTTGGGGGGTGGGGCCAAAAACATTCAGTACTTC

D: NA
V: TRBV6-6
size: NA
length: 15
J: TRBJ2-3
CDR3: CASSYSAGSADTQYF
DNA: TGTGCCAGCAGTTACTCGGCCGGATCCGCAGATACGCAGTATTTT

D: NA
V: TRBV7-9
size: few
length: 17
J: TRBJ2-5
CDR3: CASSRPYGGGVQETQYF
DNA: TGTGCCAGCAGTCGCCCCTACGGGGGTGGAGTTCAAGAGACCCAGTACTTC

D: NA
V: TRBV10-2
size: NA
length: 12
J: TRBJ1-2
CDR3: CASSEEGGGYTF
DNA: TGCGCCAGCAGTGAGGAAGGAGGTGGCTACACCTTC

D: NA
V: TRBV6-5
size: NA
length: 12
J: TRBJ2-7
CDR3: CASSRDDYEQYF
DNA: TGTGCCAGCAGTAGGGACGACTACGAGCAGTACTTC

D: NA
V: TRBV19
size: few
length: 13
J: TRBJ1-2
CDR3: CASSIGANYGYTF
DNA: TGTGCCAGTAGTATCGGGGCTAACTATGGCTACACCTTC

D: NA
V: TRBV4-1
size: NA
length: 15
J: TRBJ1-2
CDR3: CASSQESTVHYGYTF
DNA: TGCGCCAGCAGCCAAGAGTCTACAGTCCACTATGGCTACACCTTC

D: NA
V: TRBV29-1
size: NA
length: 12
J: TRBJ1-2
CDR3: CSVDPGVDGYTF
DNA: TGCAGCGTTGACCCAGGGGTTGATGGCTACACCTTC

D: TRBD2
V: TRBV15
size: NA
length: 19
J: TRBJ2-3
CDR3: CATSRDSASGGARADTQYF
DNA: TGTGCCACCAGCAGAGATTCCGCTAGCGGGGGGGCAAGGGCAGATACGCAGTATTTT

D: NA
V: TRBV29-1
size: NA
length: 14
J: TRBJ2-7
CDR3: CSVETGRSGDEQYF
DNA: TGCAGCGTTGAAACGGGACGATCGGGGGACGAGCAGTACTTC

D: NA
V: TRBV27
size: NA
length: 16
J: TRBJ2-7
CDR3: CASSSSRGISSYEQYF
DNA: TGTGCCAGCAGTTCGTCGCGGGGAATAAGCTCCTACGAGCAGTACTTC

D: NA
V: TRBV4-1
size: NA
length: 17
J: TRBJ2-1
CDR3: CASSQDPGQSSYNEQFF
DNA: TGCGCCAGCAGCCAAGATCCCGGGCAGAGCTCCTACAATGAGCAGTTCTTC

D: NA
V: TRBV14
size: NA
length: 16
J: TRBJ2-7
CDR3: CASSQAVTGTSYEQYF
DNA: TGTGCCAGCAGCCAAGCTGTCACGGGGACCTCCTACGAGCAGTACTTC

D: NA
V: TRBV11-2
size: NA
length: 17
J: TRBJ1-1
CDR3: CASSLVVGGTLNTEAFF
DNA: TGTGCCAGCAGCTTAGTGGTTGGGGGGACTCTGAACACTGAAGCTTTCTTT

D: NA
V: TRBV29-1
size: NA
length: 12
J: TRBJ1-3
CDR3: CSVESGKNTIYF
DNA: TGCAGCGTTGAGTCCGGGAAGAACACCATATATTTT

D: TRBD2
V: TRBV29-1
size: NA
length: 17
J: TRBJ2-4
CDR3: CSAGTSGGAGSKNIQYF
DNA: TGCAGCGCCGGGACTAGCGGGGGCGCAGGGTCCAAAAACATTCAGTACTTC

D: TRBD1
V: TRBV19
size: NA
length: 14
J: TRBJ2-7
CDR3: CASNSDRGSYEQYF
DNA: TGTGCCAGTAATTCGGACAGGGGATCCTACGAGCAGTACTTC